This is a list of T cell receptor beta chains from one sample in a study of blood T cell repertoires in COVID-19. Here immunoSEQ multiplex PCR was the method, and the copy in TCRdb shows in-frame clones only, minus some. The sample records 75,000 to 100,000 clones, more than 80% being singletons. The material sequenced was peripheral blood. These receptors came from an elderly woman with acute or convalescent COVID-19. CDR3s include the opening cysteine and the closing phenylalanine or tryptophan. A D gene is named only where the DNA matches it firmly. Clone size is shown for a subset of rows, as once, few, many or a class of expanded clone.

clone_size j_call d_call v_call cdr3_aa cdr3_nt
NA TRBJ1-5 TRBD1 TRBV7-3 CASRHQGQGDQPQHF TGTGCCAGCAGACATCAAGGACAGGGTGATCAGCCCCAGCATTTT
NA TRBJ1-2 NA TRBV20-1 CSASKGNGYTF TGCAGTGCGAGCAAGGGGAATGGCTACACCTTC
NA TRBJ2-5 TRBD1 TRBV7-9 CASSIRQGGSPETQYF TGTGCCAGCAGCATACGACAGGGGGGGTCCCCAGAGACCCAGTACTTC
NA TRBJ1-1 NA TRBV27 CASSYTQNTEAFF TGTGCCAGCAGTTATACACAGAACACTGAAGCTTTCTTT
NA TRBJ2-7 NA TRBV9 CASSVAATSSYEQYF TGTGCCAGCAGCGTAGCAGCGACTAGCTCCTACGAGCAGTACTTC
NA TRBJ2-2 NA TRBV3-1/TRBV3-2 CASSHGLFNLNTGELFF TGTGCCAGCAGCCATGGCCTGTTCAATCTCAACACCGGGGAGCTGTTTTTT
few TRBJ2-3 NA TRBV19 CASSTSGTDTQYF TGTGCCAGTAGTACTAGCGGCACAGATACGCAGTATTTT
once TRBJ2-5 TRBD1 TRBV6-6 CASRETGVQETQYF TGTGCCAGCAGGGAGACAGGGGTTCAGGAGACCCAGTACTTC
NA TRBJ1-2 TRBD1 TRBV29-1 CSVRDSPNYGYTF TGCAGCGTCCGGGACAGCCCTAACTATGGCTACACCTTC
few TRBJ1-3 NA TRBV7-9 CASSLEGESNLYF TGTGCCAGCAGCTTAGAAGGGGAAAGCAACCTATATTTT
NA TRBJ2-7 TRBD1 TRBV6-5 CASSGQATYEQYF TGTGCCAGCTCCGGACAGGCCACGTACGAGCAGTACTTC
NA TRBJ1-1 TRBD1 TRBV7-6 CASSLGAGGTNTEAFF TGTGCCAGCAGCTTAGGAGCAGGGGGGACGAACACTGAAGCTTTCTTT
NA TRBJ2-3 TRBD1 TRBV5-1 CASSQDRGTDTQYF TGCGCCAGCAGCCAGGACAGGGGCACAGATACGCAGTATTTT
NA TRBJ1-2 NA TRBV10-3 CAISDGQDYGYTF TGTGCCATCAGTGATGGGCAGGACTATGGCTACACCTTC
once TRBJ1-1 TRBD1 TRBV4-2 CASSQDMGNRGLGRGEAFF TGTGCCAGCAGCCAAGATATGGGGAACAGGGGGCTGGGGAGGGGTGAAGCTTTCTTT
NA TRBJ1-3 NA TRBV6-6 CASSSRSSGNTIYF TGTGCCAGCAGTTCCAGATCATCTGGAAACACCATATATTTT
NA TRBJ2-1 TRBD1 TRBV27 CASSSYRGTGGREQFF TGTGCCAGCAGTTCATATCGGGGGACAGGGGGCAGGGAGCAGTTCTTC